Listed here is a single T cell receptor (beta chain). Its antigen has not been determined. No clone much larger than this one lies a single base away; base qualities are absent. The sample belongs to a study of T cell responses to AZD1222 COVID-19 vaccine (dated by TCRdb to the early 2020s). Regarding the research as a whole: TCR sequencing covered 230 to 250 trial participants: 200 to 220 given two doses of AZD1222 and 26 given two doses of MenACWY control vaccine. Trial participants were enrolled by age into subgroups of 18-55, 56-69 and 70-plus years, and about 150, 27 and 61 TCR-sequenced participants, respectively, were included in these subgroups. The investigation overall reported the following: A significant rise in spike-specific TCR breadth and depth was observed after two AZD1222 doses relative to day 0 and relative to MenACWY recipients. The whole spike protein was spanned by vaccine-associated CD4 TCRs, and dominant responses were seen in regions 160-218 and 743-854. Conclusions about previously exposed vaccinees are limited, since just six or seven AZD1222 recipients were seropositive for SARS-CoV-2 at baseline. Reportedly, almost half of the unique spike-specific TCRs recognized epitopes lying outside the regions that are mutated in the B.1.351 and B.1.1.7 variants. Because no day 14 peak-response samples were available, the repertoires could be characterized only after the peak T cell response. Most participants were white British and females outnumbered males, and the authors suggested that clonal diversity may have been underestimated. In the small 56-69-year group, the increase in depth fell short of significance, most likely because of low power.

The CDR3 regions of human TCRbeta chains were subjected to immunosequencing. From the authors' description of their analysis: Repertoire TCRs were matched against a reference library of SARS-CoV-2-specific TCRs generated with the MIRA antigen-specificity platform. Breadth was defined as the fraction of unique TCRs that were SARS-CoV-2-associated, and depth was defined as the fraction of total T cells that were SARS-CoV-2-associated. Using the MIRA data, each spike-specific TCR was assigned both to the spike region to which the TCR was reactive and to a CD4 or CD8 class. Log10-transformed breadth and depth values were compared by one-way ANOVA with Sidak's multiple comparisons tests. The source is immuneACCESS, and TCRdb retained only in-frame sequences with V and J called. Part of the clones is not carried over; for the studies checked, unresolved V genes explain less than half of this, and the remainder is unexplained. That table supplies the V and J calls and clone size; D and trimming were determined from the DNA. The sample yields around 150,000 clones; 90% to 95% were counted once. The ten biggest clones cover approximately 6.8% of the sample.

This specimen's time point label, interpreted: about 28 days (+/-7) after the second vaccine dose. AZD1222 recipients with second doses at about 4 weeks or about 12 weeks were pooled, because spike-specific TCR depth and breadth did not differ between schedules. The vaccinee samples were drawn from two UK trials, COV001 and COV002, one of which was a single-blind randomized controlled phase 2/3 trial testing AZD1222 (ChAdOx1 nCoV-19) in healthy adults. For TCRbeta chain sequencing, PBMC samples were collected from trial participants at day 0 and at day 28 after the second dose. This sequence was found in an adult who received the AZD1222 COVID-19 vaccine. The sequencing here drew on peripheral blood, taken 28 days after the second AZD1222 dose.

The nucleotides are TGTGCCAGCAGCTTAGGTGGGGACAGCCTCTATGGCTACACCTTC. This sequence encodes CASSLGGDSLYGYTF. The chain is assembled from TRBV7-8 and TRBJ1-2; TRBD1 fits 7 bases in the junction. Counted from cysteine to phenylalanine, this CDR3 has 15 amino acids. The sequence is cut down to CDR3 DNA, 45 bases in frame from base 1. CDR1 and CDR2 were assigned from the germline V gene as SGHVS and FQNEAQ. Compared with germline, V lacks 1 base and J lacks 4 bases; bases without a gene match: 6.